This T cell receptor (beta chain) emerged from a study of T-cell reconstitution after alpha-beta-depleted transplantation in children. Of note for this clonotype: Its antigen remains unidentified.

TCRbeta library construction was performed incorporating unique molecular identifiers. From the PCR reads, TCRdb called clonotypes with MiXCR, one entry per CDR3 protein. The sample holds a few hundred thousand distinct CDR3 sequences, 25% to 30% seen once. With 1 base removed from V and 5 bases from J, the gap between germline ends came to 9 bases. CDR1 and CDR2 from the germline V gene are SGDLS and YYNGEE. The CDR3 is 13 amino acids. Study-level points and caveats: For some patients, TCRbeta diversity was high at day 60 because of recipient T cells and thymic progenitors that survived. The study reportedly traced alpha-beta T cells about two months after transplant to several hundred expanded graft clones. A year post-transplant, T-cell counts and diversity derived mostly from newly produced T cells.

The chain is built from TRBV9 and TRBJ2-5, with a tentative D call TRBD2 (6 bases). The TCR was taken from a boy in the first two years of life with Wiskott-Aldrich syndrome, due to receive a stem cell transplant. The source was PBMCs, collected before TCRalphabeta/CD19-depleted stem cell transplant. CDR3 amino acids: CASSVTEGETQYF. Written as DNA, the CDR3 is TGTGCCAGCAGCGTAACGGAGGGGGAGACCCAGTACTTC.